This T cell receptor beta chain was captured by sequencing in a study of blood T cell repertoires in COVID-19. About the study: Both acute and convalescent COVID-19 samples were obtained from the United States, Italy and Spain. From T cells, B-cell-depleted T cells, or PBMCs came the material, which was cDNA or gDNA.

Original handling: Counts of nucleated cells, estimated from reference gene primer amplification, were obtained. Clones were read by immunoSEQ multiplex PCR, and TCRdb kept only the in-frame ones, dropping some. Clone size and V and J calls were adopted from that table, with D and trimming inferred from the DNA. This table holds 290,000 or so clones, 80% to 95% found once. Patients in Seattle were enrolled during active infection, then followed longitudinally. The germline V gene has CDR1 SGHKS and CDR2 YYEKEE (reference sequence). Trimming cost V 6 bases and J 0 bases, with 4 bases left between them. The CDR3 consists of 12 residues.

Sequenced input: peripheral blood. This clonotype was obtained from a woman younger than 45 with COVID-19, enrolled during active disease. The V and J genes are TRBV5-5 and TRBJ1-5, with D hard to call. CDR3: CASTSSNQPQHF. CDR3 DNA: TGTGCCAGCACCAGTAGCAATCAGCCCCAGCATTTT.